This TCR beta chain was captured in a study of identical twins. Findings and limits, study-wide: The degree of excess twin sharing was weaker in beta out-of-frame sequences. In cord blood, abundant beta clonotypes had fewer insertions; memory showed no trend. Analyses of zero insertions could, in part, be confounded by invariant MAIT and iNKT cells.

The V segment lost 1 base and the J segment 1 base; nucleotides outside the gene matches: 9. The germline CDR1 and CDR2 sequences are SGHTA and FQGTGA. The CDR3 extends over 17 amino acids. Comments on this clonotype: As yet, its antigen is unknown.

Template switching added a universal primer binding site, and final cDNA carried unique molecular identifiers. Via MiXCR, TCRdb re-called the 5' RACE reads, giving one row per CDR3 protein. The profile shows about 260,000 distinct CDR3 sequences, about 7.3% of them singletons. These data also featured in a second study, about yellow fever vaccine responses in identical twins.

The sequenced sample consisted of memory (CD45RO+) T cells sorted from blood. The chain combines TRBV7-3 with TRBJ2-5; TRBD2 aligns across 7 bases. This TCR derives from a woman aged 18-30 years in good health. In nucleotides, the CDR3 is TGTGCCAGCAGCTTAAGGGGCGGGGGTACACTCCAAGAGACCCAGTACTTC. Its translation: CASSLRGGGTLQETQYF.